A single sample gave rise to the 25 T cell receptor beta chains below, sequenced in a study of OX40 agonist ivuxolimab in advanced cancers. The protocol was immunoSEQ multiplex PCR, while the TCRdb copy is restricted to in-frame clones and leaves out a portion. The table shows 130,000 or so clones, with just over 90% occurring only once. The sample here was CD4+ or CD8+ T cells sorted from blood, taken in a trial of the OX40 agonist ivuxolimab. These TCRs come from an adult with an advanced solid tumor such as melanoma, head and neck, liver or kidney cancer.

J is TRBJ2-7 and V is TRBV28, with 10 bases that match TRBD2. V lost 6 bases to trimming and J lost 2 bases; unmatched junction nucleotides: 10. This CDR3 has 16 amino acids. Germline V lookup: CDR1 MDHEN, CDR2 SYDVKM. The CDR3 reads CASRPGLAAFTYEQYF. As DNA, the CDR3 is TGTGCCAGCAGGCCTGGACTAGCGGCCTTCACCTACGAGCAGTACTTC. The full variable domain, in which reference TRBV28 and TRBJ2-7 provide the parts outside the CDR3, is DVKVTQSSRYLVKRTGEKVFLECVQDMDHENMFWYRQDPGLGLRLIYFSYDVKMKEKGDIPEGYSVSREKKERFSLILESASTNQTSMYLCASRPGLAAFTYEQYFGPGTRLTVT.

This clone was counted between two and nine times. The CDR3 nucleotides are TGTGCCAGCAGTTTCCATGCTGAGCGGAATCCGCCCAATGAGCAGTTCTTC. The encoded protein is CASSFHAERNPPNEQFF. The chain has TRBV28 and TRBJ2-1, with D perhaps TRBD2 (5 bases). V lost 3 bases and J 6 bases, leaving 21 bases between the germline ends. CDR1 and CDR2 from the germline V gene are MDHEN and SYDVKM. The CDR3 totals 17 residues. Full variable domain (rest looked up from reference TRBV28 and TRBJ2-1): DVKVTQSSRYLVKRTGEKVFLECVQDMDHENMFWYRQDPGLGLRLIYFSYDVKMKEKGDIPEGYSVSREKKERFSLILESASTNQTSMYLCASSFHAERNPPNEQFFGPGTRLTVL.

This clone was found once. This chain connects TRBV10-3 to TRBJ2-1; possibly TRBD1 for D (5 bases). V was trimmed by 4 bases and J by 10 bases, leaving 14 bases between them. CDR1 ENHRY and CDR2 SYGVKD come from the germline V gene. CDR3 size: 13 residues. The CDR3 loop reads CAISAGLAGEQFF. Here the CDR3 DNA reads TGTGCCATCAGTGCGGGCCTGGCAGGGGAGCAGTTCTTC.

The chain employs TRBV18 and TRBJ2-1; 9 nucleotides match TRBD2. The ends lost 4 bases at V and 0 bases at J; junction bases unmatched: 4. Germline CDR1 KGHSH, CDR2 LQKENI. The CDR3 is 16 residues long. The CDR3 DNA follows: TGTGCCAGCTCACGACTTAGCGGGAGCTCCTACAATGAGCAGTTCTTC. As protein: CASSRLSGSSYNEQFF.

The gene calls are TRBV5-6 and TRBJ1-1, with 9 nucleotides matching TRBD1. V shed 2 bases and J 3 bases; nucleotides not matched to a gene: 8. CDR3 size: 16 residues. From germline, CDR1 is SGHDT and CDR2 YYEEEE. The CDR3 sequence is CASSLTGGYGYTEAFF. The CDR3 DNA reads as TGTGCCAGCAGCTTAACAGGGGGCTACGGGTACACTGAAGCTTTCTTT.

The chain joins TRBV6-1 to TRBJ1-3; no clear D. Germline CDR1 MNHNS, CDR2 SASEGT. V lost 2 bases, J lost 4 bases, and 3 bases lay in between. This CDR3 region has 12 residues. The CDR3: CASSEQGNTIYF. Written as DNA, the CDR3 is TGTGCCAGCAGTGAACAGGGAAACACCATATATTTT.

This chain uses TRBV28 with TRBJ1-1; a weak D match, TRBD1 (5 bases). The germline V gene encodes CDR1 MDHEN and CDR2 SYDVKM. CDR3 size: 14 residues. V was trimmed by 7 bases and J by 4 bases, leaving 16 bases between them. The CDR3 spells CASTLSGVGTEAFF. The CDR3 nucleotides read TGTGCCAGCACCTTATCGGGGGTTGGCACTGAAGCTTTCTTT.

The rearrangement joins TRBV7-9 to TRBJ1-5; 7 bases match TRBD1. This CDR3 contains 13 residues. The ends lost 6 bases at V and 6 bases at J; junction bases unmatched: 5. The germline CDR1 and CDR2 sequences are SEHNR and FQNEAQ (reference sequence). In DNA form, the CDR3 reads TGTGCCAGCAGTCAGGGGGGAAGTCAGCCCCAGCATTTT. This translates into CASSQGGSQPQHF.

V usage is TRBV7-2 and J usage is TRBJ1-1; unclear D gene. Germline V gives CDR1 SGHTA, CDR2 FQGNSA. V lost 2 bases, J lost 0 bases, and 7 bases lay in between. The length of the CDR3 is 14 residues. The CDR3 sequence is CASSLLGLNTEAFF. The CDR3 coding sequence is TGTGCCAGCAGCTTACTAGGGTTGAACACTGAAGCTTTCTTT.

The V gene is TRBV4-1, the J gene TRBJ1-4; tentative D call: TRBD1 (5 bases). There are 15 residues in the CDR3. Germline V CDR1 and CDR2: MGHRA, YSYEKL. Trimming removed 4 bases from V and 8 bases from J, with 17 bases in between. The CDR3, as DNA: TGCGCCAGCAGCCCCACCGGGACTTTGCGGGAAAAACTGTTTTTT. Amino acids: CASSPTGTLREKLFF.

The chain has TRBV19 and TRBJ2-7; 8 bases agree with TRBD1. Trimming cost V 4 bases and J 3 bases; bases outside gene matches: 5. CDR3 length: 14 amino acids. CDR1 is LNHDA and CDR2 is SQIVND in the germline V gene (reference sequence). The CDR3 is CASSTGTGHYEQYF. In nucleotides, the CDR3 is TGTGCCAGTAGTACGGGGACAGGTCACTACGAGCAGTACTTC.

The chain carries TRBV18 and TRBJ1-2; D may be TRBD1 (6 bases). CDR3 length: 17 amino acids. In germline, CDR1 is KGHSH, CDR2 LQKENI. The V and J ends lost 4 bases and 0 bases respectively, with 18 bases between them. The chain's CDR3 is CASSLRGAPPTNYGYTF. In DNA, the CDR3 is TGTGCCAGCTCACTGCGGGGGGCCCCACCGACTAACTATGGCTACACCTTC.

This sequence joins TRBV27 and TRBJ2-5; D is ambiguous. From germline, CDR1 is MNHEY and CDR2 SMNVEV (reference sequence). Trimming cost V 3 bases and J 0 bases, with 14 bases left between them. The CDR3 is 16 amino acids. The DNA of the CDR3 is TGTGCCAGCAGTTTCGCGGTGTCTACTCACCAAGAGACCCAGTACTTC. Protein product: CASSFAVSTHQETQYF.

This chain uses TRBV11-2 with TRBJ1-5; D call uncertain. Trimming cost V 9 bases and J 6 bases, with 12 bases left between them. Germline values: CDR1 SGHAT, CDR2 FQNNGV. The CDR3 sequence is 12 residues long. The CDR3 sequence is CASSGSSQPQHF. The CDR3 bases are TGTGCCAGTTCAGGATCGAGTCAGCCCCAGCATTTT.

In this sample, this clone turned up once. The V and J genes are TRBV28 and TRBJ2-3, with a tentative D call TRBD2 (6 bases). The germline V and J ends were trimmed by 6 bases and 2 bases, with 15 bases remaining between them. CDR3 length equals 15 residues. Per germline, CDR1 MDHEN and CDR2 SYDVKM. CDR3 nucleotide sequence: TGTGCCAGCAGCCTGACTAGACCAAACACAGATACGCAGTATTTT. Protein: CASSLTRPNTDTQYF.

The chain has TRBV14 and TRBJ1-1, with a tentative D call TRBD1 (5 bases). Germline V gives CDR1 SGHDN, CDR2 FVKESK. Trimming pared 0 bases from V and 4 bases from J, leaving 9 bases between. This CDR3 comprises 14 residues. Here the CDR3 DNA reads TGTGCCAGCAGCCAAGACTGGGGGGGCACTGAAGCTTTCTTT. This translates into CASSQDWGGTEAFF.

The chain employs TRBV28 and TRBJ2-7, with a possible D match to TRBD2 (5 bases). V gave up 10 bases and J gave up 4 bases, with 11 bases separating them. Germline CDR1 MDHEN, CDR2 SYDVKM. CDR3 length: 11 residues. The CDR3 sequence is CATGVEYEQYF. The CDR3 nucleotides read TGTGCCACCGGGGTCGAATACGAGCAGTACTTC.

This chain uses TRBV5-4 with TRBJ2-1; TRBD2 aligns across 12 bases. CDR1 is SGHNT and CDR2 is YYREEE in the germline V gene (reference sequence). V was clipped by 3 bases and J by 6 bases; unmatched bases: 4. CDR3 length: 15 amino acids. The CDR3 loop is CASSSLAGGPNEQFF. The CDR3 region has the DNA TGTGCCAGCAGCTCCCTAGCGGGAGGGCCCAATGAGCAGTTCTTC.

The chain couples TRBV11-3 to TRBJ2-7; D is perhaps TRBD1 (5 bases). The germline V gene has CDR1 SGHNT and CDR2 YENEEA. This CDR3 contains 13 residues. The V and J ends lost 6 bases and 5 bases respectively, with 14 bases between them. The CDR3 nucleotides are TGTGCCAGCAGAGGGCAGGGAAAGGACGAGCAGTACTTC. Amino acid sequence: CASRGQGKDEQYF.

The chain combines TRBV2 with TRBJ1-1; D unresolved. Trimming left V 0 bases short and J 5 bases short, with 13 bases between. Germline loops: CDR1 SNHLY, CDR2 FYNNEI. The CDR3 runs 15 residues. CDR3 region: CASSEARRGSTEAFF. In DNA form, the CDR3 reads TGTGCCAGCAGTGAAGCGCGGCGGGGATCTACTGAAGCTTTCTTT.

The rearrangement joins TRBV10-3 to TRBJ1-3; a possible D gene is TRBD1 (5 bases). The CDR3 sequence is 14 residues long. Trimming stripped 9 bases from V and 0 bases from J, with 12 bases between. The germline CDR1 and CDR2 sequences are ENHRY and SYGVKD. DNA for the CDR3: TGTGCCATGGGGGAGGTCCTCTCTGGAAACACCATATATTTT. This gives the protein CAMGEVLSGNTIYF.

This clone was counted a few times. J is TRBJ2-7 and V is TRBV9; 9 nucleotides align to TRBD1. Germline V CDR1 and CDR2: SGDLS, YYNGEE. Trimming took 0 bases from V and 4 from J; bases not matched to a gene: 2. The CDR3 loop spans 14 amino acids. The CDR3 sequence is CASSVGQGEYEQYF. The DNA for the CDR3 is TGTGCCAGCAGCGTAGGACAGGGGGAGTACGAGCAGTACTTC.

The chain carries TRBV6-5 and TRBJ2-1, with D perhaps matching TRBD2 (6 bases). The ends were cut back, 4 bases at V and 7 bases at J, with 14 bases in the middle. The CDR3 covers 14 residues. Germline V gives CDR1 MNHEY, CDR2 SVGAGI. CDR3 in DNA: TGTGCCAGCAGTTCCACGACTAGTTTAAATGAGCAGTTCTTC. It specifies CASSSTTSLNEQFF.

This chain connects TRBV19 to TRBJ1-1, with no clear D. The germline V gene encodes CDR1 LNHDA and CDR2 SQIVND (reference sequence). V lost 1 base, J lost 0 bases, and 12 bases lay in between. The length of the CDR3 is 16 residues. CDR3 DNA sequence: TGTGCCAGTAGTATAGGAGGTCGGGCCCTGAACACTGAAGCTTTCTTT. Protein: CASSIGGRALNTEAFF.

CDR3 protein: CASSLKGAGVDVNEKLFF. CDR3 bases: TGTGCCAGCAGTTTAAAGGGCGCAGGGGTCGACGTTAATGAAAAACTGTTTTTT. The genes are TRBV27 and TRBJ1-4; the D gene is possibly TRBD1 (6 bases). CDR1 and CDR2 (germline): MNHEY, SMNVEV (reference sequence). V was shortened by 2 bases and J by 4 bases, with 20 bases between the two germline ends. This CDR3 is built from 18 residues.